The present TCR beta chain was sequenced within a study of shared clonotypes between healthy human individuals. Whole-study results and caveats: The generation probabilities recorded for non-shared clonotypes fell below those of clonotypes shared by all four donors. Investigators collected only blood, and repertoires in tissues likely differ.

Sequenced by immunoSEQ multiplex PCR; TCRdb stores in-frame clones only, minus some. This table has around 1.5 million clones, 95% to 99% appearing once. J lost 4 bases, V lost 4 bases, and 8 bases had no gene match. Germline values: CDR1 LNHNV, CDR2 YYDKDF (reference sequence). CDR3 length: 16 amino acids. For this clone: Its antigen is as yet unknown.

Researchers partitioned CD4+ cells into CD45RA+ naive and CD45RA-negative memory subsets. The chain couples TRBV15 to TRBJ2-1, with 9 positions matching TRBD1. Sequencing was carried out using naive CD4+ T cells sorted from blood. This sample's subset: CD45RA+ positively selected. This sequence originates from a man aged 30-40 years in good health. The CDR3 region is CATSKAPGQGYNEQFF. In DNA, the CDR3 is TGTGCCACCAGCAAAGCCCCGGGACAGGGATACAATGAGCAGTTCTTC.